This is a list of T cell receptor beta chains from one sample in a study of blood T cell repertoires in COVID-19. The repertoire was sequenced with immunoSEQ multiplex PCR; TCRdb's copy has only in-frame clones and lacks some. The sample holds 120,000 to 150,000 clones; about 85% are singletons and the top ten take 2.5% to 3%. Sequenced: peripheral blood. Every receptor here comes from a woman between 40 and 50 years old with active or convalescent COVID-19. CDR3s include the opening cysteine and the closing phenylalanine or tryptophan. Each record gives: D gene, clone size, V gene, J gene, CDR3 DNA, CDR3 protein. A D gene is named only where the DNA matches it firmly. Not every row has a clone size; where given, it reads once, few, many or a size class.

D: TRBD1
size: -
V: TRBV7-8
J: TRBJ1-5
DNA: TGTGCCAGCAGCTTACTCACAGGGGACGGGTATAGCAATCAGCCCCAGCATTTT
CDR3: CASSLLTGDGYSNQPQHF

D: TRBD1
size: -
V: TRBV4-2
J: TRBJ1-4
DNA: TGTGCCAGCAGCCAAGATTTTAGGACAGGGAATGAAAAACTGTTTTTT
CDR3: CASSQDFRTGNEKLFF

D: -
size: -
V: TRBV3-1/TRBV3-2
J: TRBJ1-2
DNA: TGTGCCAGCAGTCCCGACAGCCGAAATGGCTACACCTTC
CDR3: CASSPDSRNGYTF

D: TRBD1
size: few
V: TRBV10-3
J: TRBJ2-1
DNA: TGTGCCACCTCCGGGACAGGCTTTAATGAGCAGTTCTTC
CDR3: CATSGTGFNEQFF

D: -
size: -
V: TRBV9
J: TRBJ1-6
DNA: TGTGCCAGCAGCGTATGGGGCGGTTCACCCCTCCACTTT
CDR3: CASSVWGGSPLHF

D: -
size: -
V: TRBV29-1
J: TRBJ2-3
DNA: TGCAGCGTTGAAAGAGACAGAAGCACAGATACGCAGTATTTT
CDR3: CSVERDRSTDTQYF

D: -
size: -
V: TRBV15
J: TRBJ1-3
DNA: TGTGCCACCAGCCGTGACAGAGCGTTCTCTGGAAACACCATATATTTT
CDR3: CATSRDRAFSGNTIYF

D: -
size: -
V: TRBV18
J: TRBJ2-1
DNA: TGTGCCAGCTCACCAGGGCAGGGGCCTTACAATGAGCAGTTCTTC
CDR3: CASSPGQGPYNEQFF

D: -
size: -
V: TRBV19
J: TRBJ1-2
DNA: TGTGCCAGCCGCGTCGGGGTCGAGAGGCCTTATGGCTACACCTTC
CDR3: CASRVGVERPYGYTF

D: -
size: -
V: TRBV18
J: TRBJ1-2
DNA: TGTGCCAGCTCCCCATTCGGGTGGGATGGCTACACCTTC
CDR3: CASSPFGWDGYTF

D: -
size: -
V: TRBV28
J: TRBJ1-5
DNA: TGTGCCAGCAGTTCCCCGGGGTCCGCTAATCAGCCCCAGCATTTT
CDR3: CASSSPGSANQPQHF

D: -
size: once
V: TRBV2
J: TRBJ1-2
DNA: TGTGCCAGCAGTGAAGCCGACAACCGCTATGGCTACACCTTC
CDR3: CASSEADNRYGYTF

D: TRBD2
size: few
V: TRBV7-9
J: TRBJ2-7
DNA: TGTGCCAGCAGCTCCCCCGGGACTAGCGGCCCGTTAGATTACGAGCAGTACTTC
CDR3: CASSSPGTSGPLDYEQYF

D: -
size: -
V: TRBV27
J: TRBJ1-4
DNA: TGTGCCAGCAGCCTCTCGACAGCCGGATTGAAACTGTTTTTT
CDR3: CASSLSTAGLKLFF

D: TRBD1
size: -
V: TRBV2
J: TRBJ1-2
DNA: TGTGCCAGCAGTGAAAACAGGGGGCCACGCTATGGCTACACCTTC
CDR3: CASSENRGPRYGYTF

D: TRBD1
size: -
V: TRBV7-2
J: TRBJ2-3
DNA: TGTGCCAGCAGCTCCAACAGGGGTGCAGATACGCAGTATTTT
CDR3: CASSSNRGADTQYF

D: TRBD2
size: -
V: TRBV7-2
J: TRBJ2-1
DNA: TGTGCCAGCAGAGCGCCGGGACTAGCGTTTCTTGAGCAGTTCTTC
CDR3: CASRAPGLAFLEQFF

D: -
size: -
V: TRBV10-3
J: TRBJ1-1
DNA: TGTGCCATCAGGGAGGGAGGCACTGAAGCTTTCTTT
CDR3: CAIREGGTEAFF

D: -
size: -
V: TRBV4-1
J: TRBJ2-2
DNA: TGCGCCAGCAGCCAAGAGGGGAGCGGAGGCAGTGGTACCGGGGAGCTGTTTTTT
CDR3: CASSQEGSGGSGTGELFF

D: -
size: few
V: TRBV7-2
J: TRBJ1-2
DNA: TGTGCCAGCAGCTTAGGTGGGGGGGCGCGCGGCTACACCTTC
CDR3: CASSLGGGARGYTF

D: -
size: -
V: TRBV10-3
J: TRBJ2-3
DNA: TGTGCCATCAGCCCTATCCCGGAGGGAACAGATACGCAGTATTTT
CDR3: CAISPIPEGTDTQYF

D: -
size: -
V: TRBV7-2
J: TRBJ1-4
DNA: TGTGCCAGCAGCTTAAGATCGCCGGAGGGGTCCAATGAAAAACTGTTTTTT
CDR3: CASSLRSPEGSNEKLFF

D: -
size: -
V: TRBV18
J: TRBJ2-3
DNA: TGTGCCAGCTCACCGGTAGCGGTAATTAGCACAGATACGCAGTATTTT
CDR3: CASSPVAVISTDTQYF

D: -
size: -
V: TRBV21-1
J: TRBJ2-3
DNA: TGTGCCAGCACGAAGGGACTCCGTAGGGATACGCAGTATTTT
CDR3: CASTKGLRRDTQYF

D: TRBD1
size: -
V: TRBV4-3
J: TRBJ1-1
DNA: TGCGCCAGCAGCCAAAGTGACAGGGGTCTCCCTGAAGCTTTCTTT
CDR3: CASSQSDRGLPEAFF

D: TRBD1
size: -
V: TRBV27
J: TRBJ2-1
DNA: TGTGCCAGCAGCTCAACACTGGGACAGGCCCCAAGGTCTCGGTTCTTC
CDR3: CASSSTLGQAPRSRFF

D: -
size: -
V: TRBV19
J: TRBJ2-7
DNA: TGTGCCAGTAGTAATGTACAGGGCTACGAGCAGTACTTC
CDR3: CASSNVQGYEQYF

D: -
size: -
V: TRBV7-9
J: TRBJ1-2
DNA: TGTGCCAGCTCGGGGGTGGTCAACTATGGCTACACCTTC
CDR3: CASSGVVNYGYTF

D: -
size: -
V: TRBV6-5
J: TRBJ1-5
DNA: TGTGCCAGCAGTTACGGTCTGGGGCCCCCCAATCAGCCCCAGCATTTT
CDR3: CASSYGLGPPNQPQHF

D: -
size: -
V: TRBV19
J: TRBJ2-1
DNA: TGTGCCAGTAGTATTGGAGGCGGGTACAACAATGAGCAGTTCTTC
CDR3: CASSIGGGYNNEQFF

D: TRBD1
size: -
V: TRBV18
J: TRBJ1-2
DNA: TGTGCCAGCTCCCAGGACAGGAACTATGGCTACACCTTC
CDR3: CASSQDRNYGYTF

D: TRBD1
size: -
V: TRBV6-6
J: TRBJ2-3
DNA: TGTGCCAGCAGTTACTTTGGGACAGGGGACGGAGATACGCAGTATTTT
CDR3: CASSYFGTGDGDTQYF

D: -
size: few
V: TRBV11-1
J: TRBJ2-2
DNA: TGTGCCAGCAGCTTAGGTTTTGGGAGGAGCACCGGGGAGCTGTTTTTT
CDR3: CASSLGFGRSTGELFF

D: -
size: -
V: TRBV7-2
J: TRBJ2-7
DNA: TGTGCCAGCAGTACCGATTGGGCTACCTACGAGCAGTACTTC
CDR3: CASSTDWATYEQYF

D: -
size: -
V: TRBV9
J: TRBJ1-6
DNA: TGTGCCAGCAGCGTAGCTACCAATTCACCCCTCCACTTT
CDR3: CASSVATNSPLHF

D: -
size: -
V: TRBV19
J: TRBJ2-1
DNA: TGTGCCAGTAGTTGGGCCAGGGGTTTAGATGAGCAGTTCTTC
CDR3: CASSWARGLDEQFF

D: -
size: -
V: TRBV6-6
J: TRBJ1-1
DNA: TGTGCCAGCACTCCCCGAGGGGGTAACACTGAAGCTTTCTTT
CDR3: CASTPRGGNTEAFF

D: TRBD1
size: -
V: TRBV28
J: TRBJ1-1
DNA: TGTGCCAGCAGTTTATGGCCACAGGGGGCGCGAAACACTGAAGCTTTCTTT
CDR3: CASSLWPQGARNTEAFF

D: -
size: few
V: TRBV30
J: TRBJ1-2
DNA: TGTGCCTGGAGTCCTCAGCCGGGGGGCTACACCTTC
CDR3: CAWSPQPGGYTF

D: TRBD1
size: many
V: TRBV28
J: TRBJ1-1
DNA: TGTGCCAGCAGCTCCAGGGGGGCGAGCACTGAAGCTTTCTTT
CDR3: CASSSRGASTEAFF

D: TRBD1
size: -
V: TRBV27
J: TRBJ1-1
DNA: TGTGCCAGCAGTTCCGACAGGGGGAGCACTGAAGCTTTCTTT
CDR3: CASSSDRGSTEAFF

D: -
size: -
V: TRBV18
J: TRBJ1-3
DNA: TGTGCCAGCTCACCGGGACTGCCCAACTCTGGAAACACCATATATTTT
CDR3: CASSPGLPNSGNTIYF

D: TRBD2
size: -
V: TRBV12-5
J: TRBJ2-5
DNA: TGTGCTAGTGGTCCCCCGGGGGGGGAAGAGACCCAGTACTTC
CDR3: CASGPPGGEETQYF

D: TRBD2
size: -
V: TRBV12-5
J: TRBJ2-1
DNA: TGTGCTAGTGGTTTGTGGAGCGGGGGGCTGAATGAGCAGTTCTTC
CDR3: CASGLWSGGLNEQFF

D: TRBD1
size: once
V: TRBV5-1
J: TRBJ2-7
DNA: TGCGCCAGCAGAACCGGGACAGGGAATGGCTACGAGCAGTACTTC
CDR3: CASRTGTGNGYEQYF

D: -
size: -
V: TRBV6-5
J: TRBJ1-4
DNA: TGTGCCAGCAGTTACTCTATTGGGACACCGAATGAAAAACTGTTTTTT
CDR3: CASSYSIGTPNEKLFF

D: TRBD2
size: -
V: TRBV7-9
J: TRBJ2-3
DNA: TGTGCCAGCAGCTTAGCGCGGGGGGGCCCCACAGATACGCAGTATTTT
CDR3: CASSLARGGPTDTQYF

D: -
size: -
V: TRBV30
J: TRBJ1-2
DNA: TGTGCCTGGAGTGGGGTAACGGAGTCAAACTATGGCTACACCTTC
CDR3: CAWSGVTESNYGYTF

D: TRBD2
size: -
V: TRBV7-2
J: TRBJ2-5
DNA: TGTGCCAGCAGCCGTATAGCGGGAAAGGGGCAAGAGACCCAGTACTTC
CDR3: CASSRIAGKGQETQYF

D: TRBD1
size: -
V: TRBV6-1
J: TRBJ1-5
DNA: TGTGCCAGCAGTGAAGGGAGGGACAGGCCTAGCAATCAGCCCCAGCATTTT
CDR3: CASSEGRDRPSNQPQHF

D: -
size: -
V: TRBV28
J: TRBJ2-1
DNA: TGTGCCAGTGACTCCGGGACATTGCGCTACAATGAGCAGTTCTTC
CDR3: CASDSGTLRYNEQFF

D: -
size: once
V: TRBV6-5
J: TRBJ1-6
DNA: TGTGCCAGCAGTTCTCGGATTCGGGATTCACCCCTCCACTTT
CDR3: CASSSRIRDSPLHF

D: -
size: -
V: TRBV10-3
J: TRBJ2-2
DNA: TGTGCCATCAGTGAGTTGGGAGCGGGTGAGAACACCGGGGAGCTGTTTTTT
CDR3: CAISELGAGENTGELFF